This TCR beta chain was identified during a study of blood T cells in healthy people across ages. General study points: Significant beta diversity loss was already apparent by age about 39, declining roughly linearly.

This clonotype was detected a few times. The antigen is undetermined. A sample-barcoded 5' primer and a J-beta primer mix were used in a second PCR of roughly 7 to 11 cycles. Unique molecular identifiers of 12 random nucleotides labeled each cDNA. One entry per CDR3 protein, called by TCRdb with MiXCR from the 5' RACE reads. The sample has over a million distinct CDR3 sequences, 42% seen once. Unmatched junction bases numbered 6, after V lost 3 bases and J lost 6 bases. Germline CDR1 and CDR2: SGDLS and YYNGEE. This CDR3 is built from 13 residues. The draw of peripheral blood yielded ten milliliters from each donor.

Sequenced material: blood. This rearrangement joins TRBV9 to TRBJ2-7, with 7 bases lining up with TRBD1. The sequence derives from a woman aged 18-29 years in good health. Here the CDR3 DNA reads TGTGCCAGCAGCGAAGGGACAGTCGGCGAGCAGTACTTC. Its protein is CASSEGTVGEQYF.